This T cell receptor beta chain is from a study of T cells in Graves' hyperthyroidism and ophthalmopathy. Overall study context: It was at initial diagnosis, before any treatment, that peripheral blood was collected.

Regions amplified from RNA transcripts were the TCR beta CDR3 regions. TCR CDR3 regions were first amplified by RT-PCR with HTBI primers. TCRdb independently ran MiXCR on the multiplex PCR reads; one entry per CDR3 protein. The sample has over 700,000 distinct CDR3 sequences, 30% to 40% seen once; the top ten hold about a third. Diagnoses used clinical symptoms, serum thyroxine and TRAb, thyroid ultrasound and orbital computed tomography. The CDR3 runs to 15 residues. Germline CDR1 and CDR2: SGHTA and FQGTGA. V lost 4 bases and J lost 8, with 17 bases in between. This clonotype originated in a woman aged 40 to 50 with Graves' hyperthyroidism. Sequencing was carried out using blood. The chain couples TRBV7-3 to TRBJ1-4; D is possibly TRBD1 (6 bases). CDR3 loop: CASSSPQGGAEKLFF. Here the CDR3 DNA reads TGTGCCAGCAGCTCACCACAGGGAGGCGCAGAAAAACTGTTTTTT.